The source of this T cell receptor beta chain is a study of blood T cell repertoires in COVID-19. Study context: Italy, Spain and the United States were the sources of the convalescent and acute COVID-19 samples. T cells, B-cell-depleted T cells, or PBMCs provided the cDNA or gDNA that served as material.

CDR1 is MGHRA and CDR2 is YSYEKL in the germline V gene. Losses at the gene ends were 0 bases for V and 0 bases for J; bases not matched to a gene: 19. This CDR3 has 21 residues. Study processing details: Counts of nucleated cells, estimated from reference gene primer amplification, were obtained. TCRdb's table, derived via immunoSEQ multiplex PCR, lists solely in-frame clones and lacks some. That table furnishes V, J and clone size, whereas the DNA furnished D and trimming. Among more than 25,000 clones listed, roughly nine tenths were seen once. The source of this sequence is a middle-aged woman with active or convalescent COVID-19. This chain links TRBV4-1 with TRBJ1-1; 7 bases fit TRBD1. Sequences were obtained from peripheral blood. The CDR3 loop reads CASSQEALVGKGGGMNTEAFF. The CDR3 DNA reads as TGCGCCAGCAGCCAAGAAGCGTTGGTAGGTAAAGGGGGCGGAATGAACACTGAAGCTTTCTTT.